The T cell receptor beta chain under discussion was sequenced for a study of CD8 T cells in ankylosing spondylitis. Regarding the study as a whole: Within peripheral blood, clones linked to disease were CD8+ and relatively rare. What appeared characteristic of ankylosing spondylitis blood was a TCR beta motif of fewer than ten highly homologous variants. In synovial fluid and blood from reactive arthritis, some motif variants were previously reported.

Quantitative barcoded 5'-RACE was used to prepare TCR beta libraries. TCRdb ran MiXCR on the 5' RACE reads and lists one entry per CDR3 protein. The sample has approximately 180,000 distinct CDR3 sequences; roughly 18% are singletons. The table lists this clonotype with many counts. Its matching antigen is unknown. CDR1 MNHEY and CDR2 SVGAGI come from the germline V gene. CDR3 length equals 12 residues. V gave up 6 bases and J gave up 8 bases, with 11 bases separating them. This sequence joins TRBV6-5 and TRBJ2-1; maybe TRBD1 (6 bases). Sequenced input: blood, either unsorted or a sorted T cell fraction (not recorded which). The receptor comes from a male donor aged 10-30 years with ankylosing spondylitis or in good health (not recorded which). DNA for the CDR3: TGTGCCAGCAGACGCAGGGGCCATGAGCAGTTCTTC. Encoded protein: CASRRRGHEQFF.